This T cell receptor delta chain is drawn from a study of Vδ1+ human thymocytes. The study's findings and limits: Thymic TRG and TRD repertoires appeared highly polyclonal. Bulk data may be misread because of unexpected Vdelta2 sequences. Unlike peripheral blood Vdelta1+ controls, thymic delta-chain sequences included approximately 21% Vdelta2 and few Vdelta3. Donors shared many TRG clonotypes but few TRD clonotypes.

The template was reverse-transcribed extracted RNA. The CDR3 regions were amplified by multiplex PCR from V-gene primers to a constant-region primer. TCRdb made new clone calls on the multiplex PCR reads using CATT. The sample lists 50,000 to 60,000 delta-chain clones, less than 15% occurring once. Thymocytes were sorted as CD3+ TCRVdelta1+ TCRVdelta2- after alphabeta T cell depletion. This clone turned up a few times. The target antigen is unknown. V gave up 1 base and J gave up 2 bases; unmatched junction bases: 9. CDR1 and CDR2 from the germline V gene are TSWWSYY and QGS. CDR3 length equals 18 residues.

What was sequenced was Vdelta1+ gamma-delta thymocytes from the thymus. Subset given: FACS-sorted CD3+ TCRalphabeta- TCRVdelta1+ TCRVdelta2- thymocytes. The receptor's source is a girl in the first two years of life who had congenital heart surgery. The chain combines TRDV1 with TRDJ1; 11 bases match TRDD3. The CDR3 sequence: CALGEQNWGIAWTDKLIF. The DNA of the CDR3 is TGTGCTCTTGGGGAACAGAACTGGGGGATAGCCTGGACCGATAAACTCATCTTT.